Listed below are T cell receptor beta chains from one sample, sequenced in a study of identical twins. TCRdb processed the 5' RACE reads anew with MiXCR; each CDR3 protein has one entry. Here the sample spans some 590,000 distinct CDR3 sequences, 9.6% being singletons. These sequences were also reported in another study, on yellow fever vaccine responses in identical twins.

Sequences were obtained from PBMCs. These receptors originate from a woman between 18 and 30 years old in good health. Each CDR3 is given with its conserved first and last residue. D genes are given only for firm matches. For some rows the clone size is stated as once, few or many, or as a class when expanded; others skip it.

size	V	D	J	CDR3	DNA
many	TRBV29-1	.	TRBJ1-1	CSPLRGFPEAFF	TGCAGCCCCCTGAGGGGGTTCCCTGAAGCTTTCTTT
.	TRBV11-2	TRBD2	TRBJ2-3	CASSPDSGTQYF	TGTGCCAGCAGCCCCGATAGCGGGACGCAGTATTTT
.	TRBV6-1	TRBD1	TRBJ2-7	CASSAEGQGAYEQYF	TGTGCCAGCAGTGCCGAGGGACAGGGGGCGTACGAGCAGTACTTC
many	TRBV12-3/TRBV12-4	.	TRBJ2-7	CASSFPPGDYEQYF	TGTGCCAGCAGTTTTCCCCCAGGGGATTACGAGCAGTACTTC
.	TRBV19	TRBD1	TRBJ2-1	CASSIRTGTYNEQFF	TGTGCCAGTAGTATAAGGACAGGGACCTACAATGAGCAGTTCTTC
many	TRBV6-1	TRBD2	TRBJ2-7	CASSHLPRLAASYEQYF	TGTGCCAGCAGCCACCTCCCGAGACTAGCGGCTTCCTACGAGCAGTACTTC
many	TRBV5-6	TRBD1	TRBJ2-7	CASSFVQGAIYEQYF	TGTGCCAGCAGCTTCGTACAGGGGGCCATCTACGAGCAGTACTTC
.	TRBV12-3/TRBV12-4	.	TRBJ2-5	CASSLPTTGSEETQYF	TGTGCCAGCAGCCTTCCAACGACAGGCAGCGAGGAGACCCAGTACTTC
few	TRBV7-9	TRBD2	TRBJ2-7	CASSSPGLAGIYEQYF	TGTGCCAGCAGCTCGCCGGGACTAGCGGGGATCTACGAGCAGTACTTC
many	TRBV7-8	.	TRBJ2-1	CASSLGAQTRSEQFF	TGTGCCAGCAGCTTAGGGGCCCAGACTCGGAGCGAGCAGTTCTTC
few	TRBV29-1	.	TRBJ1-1	CSSRGKQNTEAFF	TGCAGCTCCCGGGGCAAACAAAACACTGAAGCTTTCTTT
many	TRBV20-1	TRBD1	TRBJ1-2	CSARDAGTGYGYTF	TGCAGTGCCAGAGATGCCGGGACAGGGTATGGCTACACCTTC
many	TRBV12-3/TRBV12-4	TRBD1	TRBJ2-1	CASSLKTGPYNEQFF	TGTGCCAGCAGTTTAAAGACAGGGCCCTACAATGAGCAGTTCTTC
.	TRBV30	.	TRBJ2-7	CAWSVDSTYEQYF	TGTGCCTGGAGTGTAGACAGTACCTACGAGCAGTACTTC
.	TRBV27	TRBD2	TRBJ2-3	CASSSSSGNFISYF	TGTGCCAGCAGTTCGAGTAGCGGGAACTTCATATCGTATTTT
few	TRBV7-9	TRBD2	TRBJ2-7	CASTTLASGWSSYEQYF	TGTGCCAGCACGACCCTCGCTAGCGGGTGGAGCTCCTACGAGCAGTACTTC